Given below is one T cell receptor beta chain in context. This CDR3 comprises 14 residues. The trim removed 2 bases at V and 5 bases at J, leaving 3 bases unmatched. Germline CDR1 and CDR2: LGHDT and YNNKEL (reference sequence). Seattle patients were enrolled during active infection and followed longitudinally. These data come from a study of blood T cell repertoires in COVID-19. Study processing details: Reference gene primer amplification gave nucleated cell count estimates. Sequencing used immunoSEQ multiplex PCR; TCRdb keeps in-frame clones, though not all of them. The V and J calls and the clone size are those of that table, but D and trimming were determined from the DNA. The sample shows roughly 230,000 clones, roughly 84% of them seen only once.

J is TRBJ2-7 and V is TRBV3-1 (or the pseudogene TRBV3-2); TRBD2 matches 10 bases. This clonotype was obtained from a woman older than 75 with COVID-19, enrolled during active disease. Sequencing was done on a sample of peripheral blood. Here the CDR3 DNA reads TGTGCCAGCAGCCAACCGGGACTAGCGAACGAGCAGTACTTC. Encoded protein: CASSQPGLANEQYF.